A single sample gave rise to the 16 T cell receptor beta chains below, sequenced in a study of regulatory T cells in long-lasting Graves disease (dated by TCRdb to the early 2020s). Library preparation used multiplex PCR. Sequencing was carried out with an Illumina HiSeq 4000. TCR beta libraries were built with iRepertoire HTBI primers and Arm-PCR amplification of CDR3 regions. The public reads were quality trimmed at Q25 with fastp and then assembled into clones with MiXCR by TCRdb, keeping productive beta chains. Duplicate CDR3 protein sequences are folded into a single record with the most common DNA and genes. In this sample the table shows a few hundred thousand distinct CDR3 sequences, about 16% of which occur a single time. About 19% of the sample lies in the top ten. This specimen's time point label, interpreted: newly diagnosed GD, antithyroid drugs for less than 3 months. RNA was extracted from PBMCs in TRIzol for both TCR sequencing and RNA sequencing.

These data were also reused for a study on T cells in Graves' hyperthyroidism and ophthalmopathy.

The specimen was peripheral blood mononuclear cells (PBMCs), collected at new diagnosis, from a patient treated with antithyroid drugs. These receptor sequences come from a woman between 18 and 30 years old with Graves disease. Donor details come from another sample of the same person, matched by shared clones.

This clonotype was recorded at least ten times. The J gene is TRBJ1-5, the V gene TRBV7-8; TRBD1 aligns across 8 bases. The CDR3 loop spans 15 amino acids. With V trimmed by 6 bases and J by 0 bases, 4 bases remained unmatched. CDR1 and CDR2 (germline): SGHVS, FQNEAQ. The CDR3 protein is CASRPTGGSNQPQHF. The CDR3 DNA sequence: TGTGCCAGCAGGCCTACAGGGGGTAGCAATCAGCCCCAGCATTTT.

At least ten counts were recorded for this clonotype. The rearrangement links TRBV29-1 to TRBJ2-2; 8 bases line up with TRBD1. CDR3 length equals 13 residues. Looked up from germline, CDR1 is SQVTM and CDR2 is ANQGSEA. Trimming cost V 7 bases and J 5 bases; bases outside gene matches: 6. The CDR3 DNA is TGCAGCGGGGGACAGGACGGAACCGGGGAGCTGTTTTTT. Translated: CSGGQDGTGELFF.

Many counts were recorded for this clonotype. The chain has TRBV11-2 and TRBJ2-6, with D possibly called TRBD1 or TRBD2 (5 bases each). Trimming shortened V by 5 bases and J by 0 bases, and 11 bases separated the two germline ends. CDR1 is SGHAT and CDR2 is FQNNGV in the germline V gene. This CDR3 has 16 residues. The CDR3 sequence: CASSRGRYSGANVLTF. The DNA of the CDR3 is TGTGCCAGCAGCCGGGGACGGTACTCTGGGGCCAACGTCCTGACTTTC.

This clonotype was counted at least ten times. The CDR3 region is CASKGGGGTSSYEQYF. The CDR3 coding sequence is TGTGCCAGCAAGGGTGGAGGCGGGACAAGCTCCTACGAGCAGTACTTC. The chain has TRBV6-2 or TRBV6-3 and TRBJ2-7; D tentatively reads TRBD1 or TRBD2 (6 bases each). CDR3 length: 16 amino acids. The V gene lost 7 bases and the J gene lost 0 bases, with 19 bases spanning the gap. CDR1 and CDR2 from the germline V gene are MNHEY and SVGEGT.

This clonotype was detected ten times or more. The rearrangement links TRBV7-2 to TRBJ1-5, with TRBD1 as a possible D gene (6 bases). The CDR3 is 16 residues long. V lost 1 base, J lost 5 bases, and 15 bases lay in between. Germline lookup yields CDR1 SGHTA and CDR2 FQGNSA. The CDR3 loop is CASSLVSLRGHQPQHF. CDR3 nucleotides: TGTGCCAGCAGCTTAGTATCGCTCAGGGGTCATCAGCCCCAGCATTTT.

This clonotype was counted many times. V gene TRBV2 combines with J gene TRBJ2-5; weak D call: TRBD1 (6 bases). CDR3 length equals 14 residues. Germline CDR1 is SNHLY and CDR2 is FYNNEI. Trimming shortened V by 6 bases and J by 4 bases, and 15 bases separated the two germline ends. CDR3 DNA sequence: TGTGCCAGCAGGGGGTCGAGAGGGGGAGAGACCCAGTACTTC. Translation: CASRGSRGGETQYF. Full variable domain (rest looked up from reference TRBV2 and TRBJ2-5): EPEVTQTPSHQVTQMGQEVILRCVPISNHLYFYWYRQILGQKVEFLVSFYNNEISEKSEIFDDQFSVERPDGSNFTLKIRSTKLEDSAMYFCASRGSRGGETQYFGPGTRLLVL.

There are many counts of this clonotype. This chain joins TRBV18 and TRBJ2-7; D is possibly TRBD1 or TRBD2 (5 bases each). Germline V gene lookup returns CDR1 KGHSH and CDR2 LQKENI. The CDR3 runs 12 residues. The V gene lost 2 bases and the J gene lost 6 bases, with 8 bases spanning the gap. The CDR3 region is CASSPTGPEQYF. CDR3 nucleotides: TGTGCCAGCTCACCAACGGGGCCCGAGCAGTACTTC.

This clonotype was recorded at least ten times. The V and J genes are TRBV27 and TRBJ2-1; TRBD2 matches 12 bases. Germline V lookup: CDR1 MNHEY, CDR2 SMNVEV (reference sequence). With V trimmed by 8 bases and J by 5 bases, 7 bases remained unmatched. The length of the CDR3 is 15 residues. CDR3 nucleotide sequence: TGTGCCAGCTTCTCTAGCGGGGGGGCCAACAATGAGCAGTTCTTC. Its translation: CASFSSGGANNEQFF.

This clonotype occurred many times. The V call is TRBV2, the J call TRBJ2-2, with 10 bases identical to TRBD2. Germline values: CDR1 SNHLY, CDR2 FYNNEI. This CDR3 is 17 amino acids long. With V trimmed by 2 bases and J by 4 bases, 7 bases remained unmatched. For the CDR3, the DNA is TGTGCCAGCAGTGAAAGAGGTACTAGCGGGACCACCGGGGAGCTGTTTTTT. Translated, it gives CASSERGTSGTTGELFF.

This clonotype was seen more than once but under ten times. V and J are TRBV20-1 and TRBJ2-1; 10 bases agree with TRBD1. Germline V gives CDR1 DFQATT, CDR2 SNEGSKA (reference sequence). The J segment lost 4 bases and the V segment lost 0 bases, leaving 3 bases of the junction unmatched. The CDR3 extends over 15 amino acids. The CDR3 nucleotides read TGCAGTGCTAGAGAGGGACAGGGGCAATACAATGAGCAGTTCTTC. Translation: CSAREGQGQYNEQFF.

This clonotype showed up many times. The chain couples TRBV27 to TRBJ1-1; D is unresolved. The CDR3 loop spans 13 amino acids. Trimming pared 0 bases from V and 5 bases from J, leaving 7 bases between. Germline V gene lookup returns CDR1 MNHEY and CDR2 SMNVEV (reference sequence). CDR3 sequence reads: CASSLSRGTEAFF. The CDR3 DNA is TGTGCCAGCAGTTTATCGAGAGGAACTGAAGCTTTCTTT.

This clonotype was counted ten times or more. V gene TRBV2 combines with J gene TRBJ1-1; TRBD1 agrees at 7 bases. The germline V gene has CDR1 SNHLY and CDR2 FYNNEI. V lost 1 base and J lost 6; bases outside the gene matches: 5. CDR3 length: 14 residues. Written as DNA, the CDR3 is TGTGCCAGCAGTGAAGACAGGGGATTTGCTGAAGCTTTCTTT. Translation gives CASSEDRGFAEAFF. Supplemented by reference TRBV2 and TRBJ1-1, the full variable domain reads EPEVTQTPSHQVTQMGQEVILRCVPISNHLYFYWYRQILGQKVEFLVSFYNNEISEKSEIFDDQFSVERPDGSNFTLKIRSTKLEDSAMYFCASSEDRGFAEAFFGQGTRLTVV.

In its sample, this clonotype was seen many times. This chain uses TRBV3-1 with TRBJ1-1; the D is unclear. V lost 4 bases to trimming and J lost 2 bases, with 8 bases between them. The V gene's germline CDR1 is LGHDT and CDR2 YNNKEL (reference sequence). This CDR3 comprises 13 residues. In nucleotides, the CDR3 is TGTGCCAGCAGCCCTGATATTAACACTGAAGCTTTCTTT. Protein sequence: CASSPDINTEAFF.

This clonotype was found many times. V usage is TRBV3-1 and J usage is TRBJ1-5, with D tentatively TRBD1 (5 bases). V lost 0 bases and J 2 bases, leaving 11 bases between the germline ends. The CDR3 length is 16 residues. The V gene's germline CDR1 is LGHDT and CDR2 YNNKEL (reference sequence). The CDR3 DNA sequence: TGTGCCAGCAGCCAAGATGAGGGGTTTGGCAATCAGCCCCAGCATTTT. This encodes CASSQDEGFGNQPQHF. Using reference TRBV3-1 and TRBJ1-5 for the parts outside the CDR3, the full variable domain is DTAVSQTPKYLVTQMGNDKSIKCEQNLGHDTMYWYKQDSKKFLKIMFSYNNKELIINETVPNRFSPKSPDKAHLNLHINSLELGDSAVYFCASSQDEGFGNQPQHFGDGTRLSIL.

This clonotype was seen ten or more times. This chain uses TRBV5-1 with TRBJ2-1, with D possibly being TRBD2 (5 bases). V lost 1 base, J lost 1 base, and 9 bases lay in between. Germline V gene data show CDR1 as SGHRS and CDR2 as YFSETQ. This CDR3 has 15 residues. CDR3 DNA: TGCGCCAGCAGCTTGAGCGGCAAATCCTACAATGAGCAGTTCTTC. It encodes CASSLSGKSYNEQFF.

This clonotype has ten or more counts. The chain uses TRBV20-1 and TRBJ2-3, with unresolved D. Germline V gene lookup returns CDR1 DFQATT and CDR2 SNEGSKA (reference sequence). This CDR3 has 16 amino acids. The V and J ends lost 0 bases and 9 bases respectively, with 22 bases between them. As DNA, the CDR3 is TGCAGTGCTAGAGATGGCGAGCCACGCCTTCCGCGAACGCAGTATTTT. This translates into CSARDGEPRLPRTQYF.